Presented here are 8 T cell receptor beta chains from one specimen sequenced in a study of T cells in Graves' hyperthyroidism and ophthalmopathy. The investigators amplified TCR beta CDR3 regions from RNA transcripts. Using the HTBI primer set, a first-round RT-PCR was run on the TCR CDR3. MiXCR, run by TCRdb on the multiplex PCR reads, gives a single entry per CDR3 protein. Among around 240,000 distinct CDR3 sequences, roughly 17% were seen once, and the ten largest hold 25% to 30%. The specimen was blood. The source is a woman between 18 and 30 years old with Graves' ophthalmopathy.

This clonotype occurred many times. J is TRBJ1-1 and V is TRBV7-9, with D possibly matching TRBD1 (6 bases). The V end was cut by 5 bases, the J end by 7 bases, with 14 bases between. Germline values: CDR1 SEHNR, CDR2 FQNEAQ (reference sequence). The CDR3 loop spans 13 amino acids. The CDR3 loop reads CASSLLMTGEAFF. The CDR3 nucleotides are TGTGCCAGCAGCCTTCTAATGACAGGTGAAGCTTTCTTT.

This clonotype was recorded many times. The V gene is TRBV20-1, the J gene TRBJ2-1; D is uncertain. V was clipped by 3 bases and J by 3 bases, with 6 bases between them. The CDR3 sequence is 12 residues long. Germline V gene lookup returns CDR1 DFQATT and CDR2 SNEGSKA (reference sequence). In nucleotides, the CDR3 is TGCAGTGCTAGTGATTTCTACAATGAGCAGTTCTTC. Amino acids: CSASDFYNEQFF.

This clonotype has a count of ten or more. The chain uses TRBV28 and TRBJ2-5; 15 bases agree with TRBD2. Germline V lookup: CDR1 MDHEN, CDR2 SYDVKM. The CDR3 has 18 residues. V shed 7 bases and J 5 bases; nucleotides not matched to a gene: 14. CDR3 sequence: CASNPTVRTSGGAETQYF. The CDR3 nucleotides are TGTGCCAGCAACCCAACGGTGAGGACTAGCGGGGGGGCCGAGACCCAGTACTTC.

This clonotype was seen ten or more times. This chain links TRBV7-6 with TRBJ2-3; either TRBD1 or TRBD2 may supply D (5 bases each). Germline loops: CDR1 SGHVS, CDR2 FNYEAQ. The CDR3 runs 14 residues. The ends were cut back, 2 bases at V and 4 bases at J, with 10 bases in the middle. Here the CDR3 DNA reads TGTGCCAGCAGCTTAAGAACGGGGCCAGATACGCAGTATTTT. Translation gives CASSLRTGPDTQYF.

This clonotype was counted many times. The rearrangement links TRBV5-1 to TRBJ1-3; maybe TRBD1 (5 bases). CDR3 length: 15 residues. CDR1 and CDR2 (germline): SGHRS, YFSETQ. The V and J ends lost 5 bases and 0 bases respectively, with 12 bases between them. In DNA form, the CDR3 reads TGCGCCAGCAGTCCCCGCGGGACCTCTGGAAACACCATATATTTT. Its translation: CASSPRGTSGNTIYF. The full variable domain, rest sourced from reference TRBV5-1 and TRBJ1-3, is KAGVTQTPRYLIKTRGQQVTLSCSPISGHRSVSWYQQTPGQGLQFLFEYFSETQRNKGNFPGRFSGRQFSNSRSEMNVSTLELGDSALYLCASSPRGTSGNTIYFGEGSWLTVV.

The V and J genes are TRBV29-1 and TRBJ2-1; 11 bases agree with TRBD2. The CDR3 has 17 residues. CDR1 is SQVTM, CDR2 ANQGSEA, per germline. The trim removed 6 bases at V and 3 bases at J, leaving 13 bases unmatched. CDR3 protein: CSVCLIGTSGIYNEQFF. The DNA for the CDR3 is TGCAGCGTCTGTTTGATCGGGACTAGCGGTATCTACAATGAGCAGTTCTTC.

In this sample, this clonotype turned up once. The rearrangement uses TRBV20-1 and TRBJ2-5; D is perhaps TRBD1 (6 bases). The germline V gene encodes CDR1 DFQATT and CDR2 SNEGSKA (reference sequence). Between the trimmed V and J ends, which lost 6 bases and 5 bases, there was a span of 10 bases. CDR3 length: 11 amino acids. CDR3 DNA sequence: TGCAGTGCAGGACAGAAGGAGACCCAGTACTTC. This codes for CSAGQKETQYF.

The chain couples TRBV6-1 to TRBJ1-5; 8 nucleotides agree with TRBD1. Germline CDR1 reads MNHNS; CDR2 reads SASEGT. V was clipped by 6 bases and J by 3 bases; unmatched bases: 4. The CDR3 is made up of 14 amino acids. The CDR3: CASRKTGANQPQHF. The CDR3 DNA follows: TGTGCCAGCAGAAAGACAGGGGCCAATCAGCCCCAGCATTTT.